This T cell receptor beta chain is drawn from a study of cytomegalovirus exposure and HLA in healthy donors. Turning to this clone: Its antigen is unknown.

This CDR3 has 13 amino acids. Germline CDR1 reads SEHNR; CDR2 reads FQNEAQ (reference sequence). V was clipped by 10 bases and J by 1 base; unmatched bases: 6. PCR involved 60 Vbeta and 13 Jbeta primers. TCRdb keeps only in-frame clones here, not all; method: immunoSEQ multiplex PCR. The repertoire includes 45,000 to 65,000 clones, about 77% of them detected once, and 2.5% to 3% sits in the top ten. Findings and limits, study-wide: Sequence variants that were highly shared formed a cluster that was likely a sequencing artifact.

Sequences were obtained from PBMCs. The chain carries TRBV7-9 and TRBJ2-5; 7 bases match TRBD2. This TCR came from a woman aged 40 to 50 in good health and CMV-seropositive. This CDR3 is CATSWGGQETQYF. The CDR3 DNA reads as TGTGCCACCTCTTGGGGGGGCCAAGAGACCCAGTACTTC.